This is a list of T cell receptor beta chains from one sample in a study of spatial heterogeneity in lung cancer. Each CDR3 protein gets one entry after TCRdb re-called the 5' RACE reads with MiXCR. The sample contains some 36,000 distinct CDR3 sequences, just over 7.5% of which appear only once. Material: PBMCs, obtained at follow-up. The receptor source for this set is a male donor with early-stage non-small cell lung cancer. CDR3s include the opening cysteine and the closing phenylalanine or tryptophan. The order of the fields is CDR3 protein, V gene, clone size. Some rows have no size entry. The others give once, few or many, or a class for an expanded clone.

CASSLTGPGQGIRNEQFF TRBV7-3 many
CASGNTGQGKSEKLFF TRBV19 .
CASKGTSGGSDEQFF TRBV19 many
CSVDVAGGTEAFF TRBV29-1 many
CASSWGSGSYNEQFF TRBV7-9 many
CAWSNRDGFSNTEAFF TRBV30 many
CSVEVVAYEQYF TRBV29-1 many
CASSFFGTGGEEGYF TRBV7-9 many
CASSSSGDTQYF TRBV11-2 many
CATGSGGLLQFF TRBV24-1 few
CASSLGAGGPTGELFF TRBV7-8 many
CASSFDREGNGYTF TRBV7-2 many
CASSLTGAGVSIDGYTF TRBV6-5 many
CASSEVSNQPQHF TRBV2 many